The 2 T cell receptor beta chains below were found in one sample sequenced in a study of beta chain features in type 1 diabetes. The study, taken as a whole, reports: TCRB CDR3 length was moderately but significantly reduced in all four CD4+ subsets of Type 1 diabetes patients.

These receptors' antigens are unknown. Every isolated RNA sample was fully reverse transcribed, so sequencing captured expressed TCRB transcripts. This table comes from immunoSEQ multiplex PCR, and its TCRdb copy is limited to in-frame clones, with some not included. The data contain over 300,000 clones, around 9% of them seen just once; the ten biggest clones take up around 1%. Sample: central memory CD4+ T cells from blood. The source is a man aged 25-45 years with type 1 diabetes.

This clone was recorded a few times. The chain carries TRBV5-1 and TRBJ1-1; D is unresolved. Trimming took off 2 bases at V and 0 bases at J, with 8 bases between the two ends. Germline values: CDR1 SGHRS, CDR2 YFSETQ. The CDR3 has 14 residues. CDR3 in amino acids: CASSFQEMNTEAFF. For the CDR3, the DNA is TGCGCCAGCAGCTTTCAGGAAATGAACACTGAAGCTTTCTTT.

The genes are TRBV20-1 and TRBJ2-3; D not resolved. Germline V CDR1 and CDR2: DFQATT, SNEGSKA (reference sequence). The CDR3 sequence is 11 residues long. With 5 bases removed from V and 2 bases from J, the gap between germline ends came to 5 bases. The CDR3 loop is CSAFPTDTQYF. Here the CDR3 DNA reads TGCAGTGCTTTTCCCACAGATACGCAGTATTTT.